Sequencing of this TCR beta chain was carried out in a study of CD8 T cells in ankylosing spondylitis. The CDR3 consists of 15 residues. CDR1 and CDR2 from the germline V gene are KGHDR and SFDVKD. J was trimmed by 7 bases and V by 2 bases; bases with no gene match: 5. This clonotype came up many times. Molecular-barcoded quantitative 5'-RACE produced these TCR beta libraries. TCRdb fed the 5' RACE reads into MiXCR, producing one record per CDR3 protein. The sample includes hundreds of thousands of distinct CDR3 sequences, approximately 10% of them seen just once. The TCR was taken from a male donor with ankylosing spondylitis or in good health (not recorded which). Input material: blood, either unsorted or a sorted T cell fraction (not recorded which). The genes are TRBV24-1 and TRBJ2-3, with TRBD2 matching 10 bases. CDR3 region: CATSDSRTSGNTQYF. The CDR3 bases are TGTGCCACCAGTGATTCAAGGACTAGCGGAAATACGCAGTATTTT.